The T cell receptor beta chain described here comes from a study of T cell changes during pregnancy in multiple sclerosis. The table came from immunoSEQ multiplex PCR; TCRdb's copy has only in-frame clones and leaves some out. The table records around 20,000 clones, approximately 88% of them present only once. Specimen: CD8+ T cells from peripheral blood mononuclear cells, collected after pregnancy. The receptor's source is a female donor in good health, enrolled as a control in a pregnancy study.

Here the CDR3 DNA reads TGTGCCAGCAGCTACCGGGACAGGGCTCACGAGCAGTACTTC. Translation gives CASSYRDRAHEQYF. This sequence joins TRBV13 and TRBJ2-7; 9 positions agree with TRBD1. CDR3 length: 14 amino acids. V shed 4 bases, J shed 5 bases, and the junction held 6 bases outside the gene matches. Germline V gene lookup returns CDR1 PRHDT and CDR2 FYEKMQ (reference sequence).